This T cell receptor beta chain was recorded in a study of beta chain features in type 1 diabetes. Every isolated RNA sample was fully reverse transcribed, so sequencing captured expressed TCRB transcripts. Sequenced by immunoSEQ multiplex PCR; TCRdb stores in-frame clones only, minus some. The repertoire has 300,000 to 450,000 clones, around 19% of them found once; the top ten carry 0.044%. V lost 6 bases, J lost 5 bases, and 12 bases lay in between. The CDR3 covers 13 residues. Germline CDR1 MNHNY, CDR2 SVGAGI (reference sequence). The sample was naive CD4+ T cells from blood. The clonotype comes from a young woman in good health. The chain uses TRBV6-6 and TRBJ2-3; D unresolved. CDR3 sequence (DNA): TGTGCCAGCAGACAGTACCTCGGAGATACGCAGTATTTT. Protein: CASRQYLGDTQYF.